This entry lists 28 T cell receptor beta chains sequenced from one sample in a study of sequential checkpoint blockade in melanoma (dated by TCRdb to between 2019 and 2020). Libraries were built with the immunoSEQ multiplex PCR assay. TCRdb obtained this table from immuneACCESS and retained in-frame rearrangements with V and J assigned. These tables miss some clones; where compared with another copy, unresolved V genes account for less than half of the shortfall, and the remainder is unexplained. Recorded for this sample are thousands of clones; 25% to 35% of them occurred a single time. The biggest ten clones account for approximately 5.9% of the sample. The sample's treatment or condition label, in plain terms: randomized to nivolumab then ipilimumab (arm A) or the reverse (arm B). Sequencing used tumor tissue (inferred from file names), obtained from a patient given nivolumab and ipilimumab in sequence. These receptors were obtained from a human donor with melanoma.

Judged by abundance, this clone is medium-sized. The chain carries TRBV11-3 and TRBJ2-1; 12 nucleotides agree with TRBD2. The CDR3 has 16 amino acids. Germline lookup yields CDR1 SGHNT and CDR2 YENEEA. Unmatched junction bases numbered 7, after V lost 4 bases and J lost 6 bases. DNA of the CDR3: TGTGCCAGCAGCTACCGACTAGCGGGGGCCCTCAATGAGCAGTTCTTC. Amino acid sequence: CASSYRLAGALNEQFF.

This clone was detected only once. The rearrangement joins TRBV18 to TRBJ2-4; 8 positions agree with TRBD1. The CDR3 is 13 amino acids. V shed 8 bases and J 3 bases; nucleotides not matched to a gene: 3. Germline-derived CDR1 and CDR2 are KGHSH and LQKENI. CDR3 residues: CASTQGGKNIQYF. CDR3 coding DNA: TGTGCCAGCACACAGGGGGGCAAAAACATTCAGTACTTC. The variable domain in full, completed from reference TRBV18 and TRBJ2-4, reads NAGVMQNPRHLVRRRGQEARLRCSPMKGHSHVYWYRQLPEEGLKFMVYLQKENIIDESGMPKERFSAEFPKEGPSILRIQQVVRGDSAAYFCASTQGGKNIQYFGAGTRLSVL.

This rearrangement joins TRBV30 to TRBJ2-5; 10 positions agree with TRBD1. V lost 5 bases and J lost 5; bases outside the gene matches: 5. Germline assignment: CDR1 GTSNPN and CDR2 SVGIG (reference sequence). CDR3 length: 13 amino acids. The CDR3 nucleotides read TGTGCCTGGGGGACAGGGGTAGGGGAGACCCAGTACTTC. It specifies CAWGTGVGETQYF.

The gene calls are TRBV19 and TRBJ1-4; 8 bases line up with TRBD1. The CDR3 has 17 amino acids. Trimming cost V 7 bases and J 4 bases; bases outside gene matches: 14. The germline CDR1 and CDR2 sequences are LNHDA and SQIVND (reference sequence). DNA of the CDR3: TGTGCCAGTACCGCCCGCCCCGGACAGGGACTTAATGAAAAACTGTTTTTT. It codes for CASTARPGQGLNEKLFF.

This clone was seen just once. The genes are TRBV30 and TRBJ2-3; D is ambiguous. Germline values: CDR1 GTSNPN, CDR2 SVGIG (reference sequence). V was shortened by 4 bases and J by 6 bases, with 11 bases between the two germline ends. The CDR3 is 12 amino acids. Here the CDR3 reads CAWKPRADTQYF. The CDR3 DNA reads TGTGCCTGGAAACCTAGGGCTGATACGCAGTATTTT.

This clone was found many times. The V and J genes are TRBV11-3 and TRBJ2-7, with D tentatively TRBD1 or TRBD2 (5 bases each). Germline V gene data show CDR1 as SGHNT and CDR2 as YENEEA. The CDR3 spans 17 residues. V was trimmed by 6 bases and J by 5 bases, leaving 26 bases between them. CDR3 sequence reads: CASRSSSPGRSKDEQYF. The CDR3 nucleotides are TGTGCCAGCAGATCCTCCTCCCCGGGACGCTCAAAGGACGAGCAGTACTTC.

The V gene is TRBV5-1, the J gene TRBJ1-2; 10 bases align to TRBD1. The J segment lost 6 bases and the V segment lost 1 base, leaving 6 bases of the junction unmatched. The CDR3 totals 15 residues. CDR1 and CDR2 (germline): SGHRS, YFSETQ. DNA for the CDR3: TGCGCCAGCAGCTTGCGGGGACAGGGGTTCGATGGCTACACCTTC. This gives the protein CASSLRGQGFDGYTF.

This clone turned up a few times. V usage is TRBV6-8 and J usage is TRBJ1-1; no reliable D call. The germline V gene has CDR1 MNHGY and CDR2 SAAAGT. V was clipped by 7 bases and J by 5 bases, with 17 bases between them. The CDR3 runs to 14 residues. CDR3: CASTRPGRDTEAFF. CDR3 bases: TGTGCCAGCACCAGGCCCGGGAGGGATACTGAAGCTTTCTTT.

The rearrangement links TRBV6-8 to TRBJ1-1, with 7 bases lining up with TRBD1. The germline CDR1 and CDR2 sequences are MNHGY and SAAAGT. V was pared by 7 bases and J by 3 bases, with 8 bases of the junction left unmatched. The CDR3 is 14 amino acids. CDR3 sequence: CASTRQGWDTEAFF. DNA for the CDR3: TGTGCCAGCACTAGACAGGGATGGGACACTGAAGCTTTCTTT.

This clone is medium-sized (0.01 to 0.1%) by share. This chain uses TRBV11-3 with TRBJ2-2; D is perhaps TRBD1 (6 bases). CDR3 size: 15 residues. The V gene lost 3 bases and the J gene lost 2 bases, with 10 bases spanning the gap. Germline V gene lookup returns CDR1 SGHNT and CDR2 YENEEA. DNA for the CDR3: TGTGCCAGCAGCTTGAACAGGGTAAACACCGGGGAGCTGTTTTTT. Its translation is CASSLNRVNTGELFF. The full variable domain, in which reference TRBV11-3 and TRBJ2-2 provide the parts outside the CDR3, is EAGVVQSPRYKIIEKKQPVAFWCNPISGHNTLYWYLQNLGQGPELLIRYENEEAVDDSQLPKDRFSAERLKGVDSTLKIQPAELGDSAVYLCASSLNRVNTGELFFGEGSRLTVL.

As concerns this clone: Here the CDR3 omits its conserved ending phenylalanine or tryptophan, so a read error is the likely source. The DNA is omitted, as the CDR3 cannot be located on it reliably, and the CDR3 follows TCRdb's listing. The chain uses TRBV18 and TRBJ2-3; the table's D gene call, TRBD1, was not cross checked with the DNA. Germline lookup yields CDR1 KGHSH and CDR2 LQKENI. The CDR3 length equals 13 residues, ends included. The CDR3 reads CASSPWDTQILEV.

The CDR3 bases are TGTGCCAGCAGCTCGCATAAAGGGGAGGACGGAAACACCATATATTTT. Amino acids: CASSSHKGEDGNTIYF. V and J are TRBV11-3 and TRBJ1-3; possibly TRBD1 for D (5 bases). The CDR3 spans 16 residues. The germline V gene has CDR1 SGHNT and CDR2 YENEEA. Trimming took off 4 bases at V and 4 bases at J, with 17 bases between the two ends.

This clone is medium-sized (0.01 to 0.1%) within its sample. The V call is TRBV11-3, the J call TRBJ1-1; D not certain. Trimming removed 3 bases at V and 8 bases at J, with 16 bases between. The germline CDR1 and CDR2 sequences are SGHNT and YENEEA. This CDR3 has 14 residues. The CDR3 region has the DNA TGTGCCAGCAGCTTGGGTTTAATAAGTAGGGAAGCTTTCTTT. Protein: CASSLGLISREAFF.

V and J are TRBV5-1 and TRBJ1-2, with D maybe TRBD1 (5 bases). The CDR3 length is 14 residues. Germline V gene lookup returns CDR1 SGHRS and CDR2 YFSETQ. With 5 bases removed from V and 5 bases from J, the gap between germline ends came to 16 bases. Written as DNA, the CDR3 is TGCGCCAGCAGAGCATCGAGGCAGGGTTATGGCTACACCTTC. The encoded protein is CASRASRQGYGYTF.

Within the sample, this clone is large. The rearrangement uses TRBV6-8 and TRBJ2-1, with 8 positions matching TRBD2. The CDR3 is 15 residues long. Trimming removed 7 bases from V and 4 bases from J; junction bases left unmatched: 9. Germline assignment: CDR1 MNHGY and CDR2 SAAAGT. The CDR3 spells CASTRTAGEYNEQFF. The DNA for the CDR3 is TGTGCCAGCACCCGAACAGCGGGAGAGTACAATGAGCAGTTCTTC.

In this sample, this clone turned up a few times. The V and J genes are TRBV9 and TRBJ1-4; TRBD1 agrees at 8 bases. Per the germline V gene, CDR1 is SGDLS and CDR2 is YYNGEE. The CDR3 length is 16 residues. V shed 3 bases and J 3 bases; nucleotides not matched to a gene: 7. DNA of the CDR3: TGTGCCAGCAGCGCCCGACAGGGGCTGGCTAATGAAAAACTGTTTTTT. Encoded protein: CASSARQGLANEKLFF.

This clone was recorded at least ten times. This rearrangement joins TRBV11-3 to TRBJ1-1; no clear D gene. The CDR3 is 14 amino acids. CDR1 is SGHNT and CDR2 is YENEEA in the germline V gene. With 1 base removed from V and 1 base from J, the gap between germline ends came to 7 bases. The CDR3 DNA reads TGTGCCAGCAGCTTAGGGTTTGCGAACACTGAAGCTTTCTTT. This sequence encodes CASSLGFANTEAFF.

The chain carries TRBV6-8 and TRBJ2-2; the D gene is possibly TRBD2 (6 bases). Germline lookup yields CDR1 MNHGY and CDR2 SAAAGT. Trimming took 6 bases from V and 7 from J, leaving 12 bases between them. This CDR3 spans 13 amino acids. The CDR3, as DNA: TGTGCCAGCAGCCCAGGACTATTCGGGGAGCTGTTTTTT. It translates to CASSPGLFGELFF.

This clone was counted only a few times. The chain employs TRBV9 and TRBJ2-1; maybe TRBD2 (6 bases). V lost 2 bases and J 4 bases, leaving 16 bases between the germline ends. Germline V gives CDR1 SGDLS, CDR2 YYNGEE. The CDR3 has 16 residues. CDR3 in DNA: TGTGCCAGCAGCGTCCTGGGGGGTGCTCTTTACAATGAGCAGTTCTTC. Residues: CASSVLGGALYNEQFF.

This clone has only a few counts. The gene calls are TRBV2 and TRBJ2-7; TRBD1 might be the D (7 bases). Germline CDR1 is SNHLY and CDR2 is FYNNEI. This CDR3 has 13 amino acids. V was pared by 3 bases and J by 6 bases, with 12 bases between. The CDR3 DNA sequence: TGTGCCAGCAGTGACAGGGGGGCGGGCGAGCAGTACTTC. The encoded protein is CASSDRGAGEQYF.

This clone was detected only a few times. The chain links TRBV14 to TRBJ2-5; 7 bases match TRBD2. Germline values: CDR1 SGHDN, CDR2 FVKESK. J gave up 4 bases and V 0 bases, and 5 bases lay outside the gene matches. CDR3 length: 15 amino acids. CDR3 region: CASSQDRGVGETQYF. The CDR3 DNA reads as TGTGCCAGCAGCCAAGATCGGGGGGTAGGAGAGACCCAGTACTTC.

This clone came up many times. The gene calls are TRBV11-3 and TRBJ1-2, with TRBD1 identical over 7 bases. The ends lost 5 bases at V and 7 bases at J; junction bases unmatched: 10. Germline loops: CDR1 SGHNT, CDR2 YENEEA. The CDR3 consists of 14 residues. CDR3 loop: CASSARQGSSGYTF. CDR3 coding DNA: TGTGCCAGCAGCGCCCGACAGGGTAGTTCTGGCTACACCTTC.

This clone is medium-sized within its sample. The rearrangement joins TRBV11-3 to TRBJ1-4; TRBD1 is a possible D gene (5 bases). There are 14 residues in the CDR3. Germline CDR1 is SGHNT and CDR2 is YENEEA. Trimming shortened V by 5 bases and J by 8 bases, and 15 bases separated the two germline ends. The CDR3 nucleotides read TGTGCCAGCAGCCCGGACCTGGGACTCGAAAAACTGTTTTTT. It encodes CASSPDLGLEKLFF.

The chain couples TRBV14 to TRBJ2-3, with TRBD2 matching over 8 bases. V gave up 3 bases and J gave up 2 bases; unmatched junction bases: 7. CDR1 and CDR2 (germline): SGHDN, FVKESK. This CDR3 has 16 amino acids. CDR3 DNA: TGTGCCAGCAGCCAGTCACTAGCGGACAACACAGATACGCAGTATTTT. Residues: CASSQSLADNTDTQYF.

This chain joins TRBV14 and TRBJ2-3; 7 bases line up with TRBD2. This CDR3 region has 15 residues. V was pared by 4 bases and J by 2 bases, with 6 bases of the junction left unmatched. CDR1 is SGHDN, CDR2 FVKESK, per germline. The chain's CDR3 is CASSPQREYTDTQYF. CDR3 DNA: TGTGCCAGCAGCCCCCAGCGGGAATACACAGATACGCAGTATTTT.

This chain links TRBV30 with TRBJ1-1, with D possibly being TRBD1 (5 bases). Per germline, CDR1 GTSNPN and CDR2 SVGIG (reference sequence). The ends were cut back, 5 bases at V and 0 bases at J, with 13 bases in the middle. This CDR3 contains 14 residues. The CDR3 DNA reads TGTGCCTGGGGGAGGGACGCCGTGAACACTGAAGCTTTCTTT. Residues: CAWGRDAVNTEAFF.

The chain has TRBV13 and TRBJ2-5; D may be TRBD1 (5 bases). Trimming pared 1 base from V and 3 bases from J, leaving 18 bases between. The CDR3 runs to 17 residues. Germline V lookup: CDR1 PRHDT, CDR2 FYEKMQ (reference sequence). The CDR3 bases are TGTGCCAGCAGCTTAGAGGTTGGGCAGGGTGAAAAAGAGACCCAGTACTTC. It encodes CASSLEVGQGEKETQYF.

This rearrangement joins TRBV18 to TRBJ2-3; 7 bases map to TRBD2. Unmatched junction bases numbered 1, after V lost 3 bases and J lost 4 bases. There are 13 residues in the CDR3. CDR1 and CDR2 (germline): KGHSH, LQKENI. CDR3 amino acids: CASSPGLADTQYF. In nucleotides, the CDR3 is TGTGCCAGCTCACCTGGACTAGCAGATACGCAGTATTTT.